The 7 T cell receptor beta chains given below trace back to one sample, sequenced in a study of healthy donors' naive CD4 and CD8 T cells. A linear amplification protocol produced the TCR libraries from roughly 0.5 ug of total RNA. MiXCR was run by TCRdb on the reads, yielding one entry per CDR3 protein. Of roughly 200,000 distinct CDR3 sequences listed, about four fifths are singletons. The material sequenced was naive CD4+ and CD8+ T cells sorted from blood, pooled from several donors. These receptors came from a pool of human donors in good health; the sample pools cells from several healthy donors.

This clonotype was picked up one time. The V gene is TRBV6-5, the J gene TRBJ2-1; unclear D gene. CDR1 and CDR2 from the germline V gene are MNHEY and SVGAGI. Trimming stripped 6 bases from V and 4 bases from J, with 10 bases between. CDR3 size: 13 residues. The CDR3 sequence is CASRLLPYNEQFF. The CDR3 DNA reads TGTGCCAGCAGACTCCTTCCTTACAATGAGCAGTTCTTC.

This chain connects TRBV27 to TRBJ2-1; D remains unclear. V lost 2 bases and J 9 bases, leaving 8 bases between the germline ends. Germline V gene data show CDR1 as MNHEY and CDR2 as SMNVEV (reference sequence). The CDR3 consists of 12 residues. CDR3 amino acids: CASSLRVGEQFF. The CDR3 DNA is TGTGCCAGCAGTTTAAGGGTTGGTGAGCAGTTCTTC.

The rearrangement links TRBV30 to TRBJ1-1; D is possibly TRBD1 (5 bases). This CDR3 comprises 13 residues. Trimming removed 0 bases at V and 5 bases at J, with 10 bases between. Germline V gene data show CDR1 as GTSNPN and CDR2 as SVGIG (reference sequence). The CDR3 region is CAWSVGDRTEAFF. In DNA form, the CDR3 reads TGTGCCTGGAGTGTAGGGGATCGGACTGAAGCTTTCTTT.

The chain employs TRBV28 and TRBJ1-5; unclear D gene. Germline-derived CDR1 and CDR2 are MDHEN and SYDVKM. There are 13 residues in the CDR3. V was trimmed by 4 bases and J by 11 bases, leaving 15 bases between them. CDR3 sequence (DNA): TGTGCCAGCAGTTGGCGGGCGCGGATGACCCAGCATTTT. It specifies CASSWRARMTQHF.

The chain's CDR3 is CSGRPGLTTGEEQFF. CDR3 sequence (DNA): TGCAGCGGTCGTCCGGGACTCACCACCGGGGAGGAGCAGTTCTTC. This chain uses TRBV29-1 with TRBJ2-1, with TRBD2 as a possible D gene (6 bases). The CDR3 runs to 15 residues. Germline lookup yields CDR1 SQVTM and CDR2 ANQGSEA. The V and J ends lost 7 bases and 10 bases respectively, with 26 bases between them.

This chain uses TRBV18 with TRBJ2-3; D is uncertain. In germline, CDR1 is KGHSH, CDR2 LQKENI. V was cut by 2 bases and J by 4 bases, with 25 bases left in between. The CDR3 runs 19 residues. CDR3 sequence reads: CASSPSDWDMTTSPDTQYF. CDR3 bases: TGTGCCAGCTCACCAAGCGACTGGGATATGACGACCAGCCCAGATACGCAGTATTTT.

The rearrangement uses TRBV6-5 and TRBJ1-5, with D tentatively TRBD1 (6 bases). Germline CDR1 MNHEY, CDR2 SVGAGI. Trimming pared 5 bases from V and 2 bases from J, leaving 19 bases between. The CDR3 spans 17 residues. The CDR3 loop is CASSPRQAPAGNQPQHF. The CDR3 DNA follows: TGTGCCAGCAGTCCACGACAGGCCCCGGCGGGCAATCAGCCCCAGCATTTT.